This record looks at one TCR beta chain sequence and its context. Its antigen remains unknown. Generated by immunoSEQ multiplex PCR, the TCRdb table keeps only in-frame clones and is missing some. The data hold about 85,000 clones, with roughly 80% observed a single time. Trimming took 2 bases from V and 1 from J, leaving 2 bases between them. The CDR3 contains 11 residues. Germline assignment: CDR1 DFQATT and CDR2 SNEGSKA (reference sequence). The data were obtained in a study of graft-versus-host responses after intestinal transplantation. About the research overall: Transplantation in recipients was multivisceral, liver-intestinal, or isolated intestinal. Recipients were all induced with anti-thymocyte globulin, then given tacrolimus and steroids for 3 to 4 years.

This chain links TRBV20-1 with TRBJ1-1; D is unclear. Sequenced material: unstimulated CD4+ T cells sorted from spleen or lymph node cells, taken before intestinal transplant. This TCR derives from a human donor who received an intestinal transplant. CDR3 sequence (DNA): TGCAGTGCTAGACGGAACACTGAAGCTTTCTTT. Protein sequence: CSARRNTEAFF.